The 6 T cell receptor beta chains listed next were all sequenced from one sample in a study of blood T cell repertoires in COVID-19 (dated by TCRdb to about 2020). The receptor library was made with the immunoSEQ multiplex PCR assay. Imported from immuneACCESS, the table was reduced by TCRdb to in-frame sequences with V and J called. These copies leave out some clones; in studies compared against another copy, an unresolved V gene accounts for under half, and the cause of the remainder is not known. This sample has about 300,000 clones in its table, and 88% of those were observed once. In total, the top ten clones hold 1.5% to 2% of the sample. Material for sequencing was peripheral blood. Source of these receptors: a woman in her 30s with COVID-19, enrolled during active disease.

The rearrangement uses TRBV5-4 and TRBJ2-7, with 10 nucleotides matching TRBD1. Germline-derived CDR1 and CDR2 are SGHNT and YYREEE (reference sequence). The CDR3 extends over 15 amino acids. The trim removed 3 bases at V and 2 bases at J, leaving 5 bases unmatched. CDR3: CASSWGDRGAYEQYV. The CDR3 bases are TGTGCCAGCAGCTGGGGGGACAGGGGAGCCTACGAGCAGTACGTC.

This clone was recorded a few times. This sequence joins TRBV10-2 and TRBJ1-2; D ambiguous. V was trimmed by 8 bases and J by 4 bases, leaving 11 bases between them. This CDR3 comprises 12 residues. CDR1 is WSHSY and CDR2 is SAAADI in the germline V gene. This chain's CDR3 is CASSTDFYGYTF. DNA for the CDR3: TGCGCCAGCTCGACGGACTTCTATGGCTACACCTTC.

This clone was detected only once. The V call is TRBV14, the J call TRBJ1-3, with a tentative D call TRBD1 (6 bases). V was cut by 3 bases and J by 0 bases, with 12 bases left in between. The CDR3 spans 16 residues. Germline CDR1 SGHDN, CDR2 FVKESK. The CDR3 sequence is CASSHQQGYSGNTIYF. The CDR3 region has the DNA TGTGCCAGCAGCCACCAACAGGGTTACTCTGGAAACACCATATATTTT. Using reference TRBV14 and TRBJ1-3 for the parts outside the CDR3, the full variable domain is EAGVTQFPSHSVIEKGQTVTLRCDPISGHDNLYWYRRVMGKEIKFLLHFVKESKQDESGMPNNRFLAERTGGTYSTLKVQPAELEDSGVYFCASSHQQGYSGNTIYFGEGSWLTVV.

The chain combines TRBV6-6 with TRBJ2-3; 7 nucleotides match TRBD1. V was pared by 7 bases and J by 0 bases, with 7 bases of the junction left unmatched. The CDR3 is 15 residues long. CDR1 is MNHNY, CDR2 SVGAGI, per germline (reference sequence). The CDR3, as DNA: TGTGCCAGCAACGACAGGGACCCTAGCACAGATACGCAGTATTTT. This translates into CASNDRDPSTDTQYF.

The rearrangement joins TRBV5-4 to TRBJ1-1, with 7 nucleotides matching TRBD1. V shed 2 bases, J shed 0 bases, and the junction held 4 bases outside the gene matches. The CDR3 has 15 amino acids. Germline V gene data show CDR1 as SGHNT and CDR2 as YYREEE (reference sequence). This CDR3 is CASSLPGQLNTEAFF. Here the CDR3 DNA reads TGTGCCAGCAGCTTACCGGGACAGCTGAACACTGAAGCTTTCTTT.

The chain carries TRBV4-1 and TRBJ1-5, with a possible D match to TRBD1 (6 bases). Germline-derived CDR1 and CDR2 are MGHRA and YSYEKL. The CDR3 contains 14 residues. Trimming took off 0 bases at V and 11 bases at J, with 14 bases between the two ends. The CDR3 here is CASSQETGFGTQHF. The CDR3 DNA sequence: TGCGCCAGCAGCCAAGAGACAGGATTTGGGACCCAGCATTTT.